One sample yielded the 6 T cell receptor beta chains listed below, sequenced in a study of blood T cell repertoires in COVID-19. Assay used: immunoSEQ multiplex PCR; TCRdb lists only in-frame clones, some missing. Of around 37,000 clones listed, approximately 90% were seen once; the top ten hold around 2%. The sample was peripheral blood. These receptors all stem from a man over 45 with active or convalescent COVID-19.

This sequence joins TRBV11-3 and TRBJ2-1; 8 positions match TRBD2. V was pared by 10 bases and J by 7 bases, with 9 bases of the junction left unmatched. The CDR3 runs 13 residues. Germline V gene sequence: CDR1 SGHNT, CDR2 YENEEA. The CDR3 sequence: CATSGGAGNEQFF. The CDR3 DNA is TGTGCCACCTCGGGGGGGGCAGGGAATGAGCAGTTCTTC.

The J gene is TRBJ2-2, the V gene TRBV28; perhaps TRBD2 as D (5 bases). Trimming shortened V by 11 bases and J by 2 bases, and 15 bases separated the two germline ends. The CDR3 has 14 residues. CDR1 and CDR2 from the germline V gene are MDHEN and SYDVKM. The DNA for the CDR3 is TGTGCCGTAGCCAGGAGCGGAAACACCGGGGAGCTGTTTTTT. It specifies CAVARSGNTGELFF.

CDR3 amino acids: CATSEDRVDQPQHF. The CDR3 nucleotides read TGTGCCACCAGTGAAGACAGGGTTGATCAGCCCCAGCATTTT. V is TRBV24-1 and J is TRBJ1-5; 7 bases align to TRBD1. Looked up from germline, CDR1 is KGHDR and CDR2 is SFDVKD. V lost 4 bases, J lost 5 bases, and 4 bases stayed unmatched. This CDR3 is 14 amino acids long.

This chain joins TRBV27 and TRBJ1-5; 8 positions agree with TRBD1. The length of the CDR3 is 16 residues. Germline loops: CDR1 MNHEY, CDR2 SMNVEV (reference sequence). V trimming: 1 base; J trimming: 2 bases; junction bases outside the gene matches: 4. The CDR3: CASSLYRGEGNQPQHF. DNA of the CDR3: TGTGCCAGCAGTTTATACAGGGGGGAAGGCAATCAGCCCCAGCATTTT.

The chain carries TRBV7-8 and TRBJ2-7; the D gene is possibly TRBD2 (6 bases). The germline V gene encodes CDR1 SGHVS and CDR2 FQNEAQ. The CDR3 has 16 residues. V was shortened by 5 bases and J by 7 bases, with 24 bases between the two germline ends. This CDR3 is CASSQRMGRGSEEQYF. CDR3 DNA sequence: TGTGCCAGCAGCCAAAGGATGGGGCGGGGATCGGAGGAGCAGTACTTC. Complete variable domain (other parts from reference TRBV7-8 and TRBJ2-7): GAGVSQSPRYKVAKRGQDVALRCDPISGHVSLFWYQQALGQGPEFLTYFQNEAQLDKSGLPSDRFFAERPEGSVSTLKIQRTQQEDSAVYLCASSQRMGRGSEEQYFGPGTRLTVT.

V and J are TRBV5-4 and TRBJ1-2, with 9 bases fitting TRBD1. The CDR3 covers 15 residues. Germline V lookup: CDR1 SGHNT, CDR2 YYREEE (reference sequence). The V gene end was trimmed by 1 base and the J gene end by 4 bases; junction bases not matched to a gene: 5. Written as DNA, the CDR3 is TGTGCCAGCAGCTTGCTCGACAGGGGGGGCTATGGCTACACCTTC. It translates to CASSLLDRGGYGYTF. Variable domain in full (rest from reference TRBV5-4 and TRBJ1-2): ETGVTQSPTHLIKTRGQQVTLRCSSQSGHNTVSWYQQALGQGPQFIFQYYREEENGRGNFPPRFSGLQFPNYSSELNVNALELDDSALYLCASSLLDRGGYGYTFGSGTRLTVV.